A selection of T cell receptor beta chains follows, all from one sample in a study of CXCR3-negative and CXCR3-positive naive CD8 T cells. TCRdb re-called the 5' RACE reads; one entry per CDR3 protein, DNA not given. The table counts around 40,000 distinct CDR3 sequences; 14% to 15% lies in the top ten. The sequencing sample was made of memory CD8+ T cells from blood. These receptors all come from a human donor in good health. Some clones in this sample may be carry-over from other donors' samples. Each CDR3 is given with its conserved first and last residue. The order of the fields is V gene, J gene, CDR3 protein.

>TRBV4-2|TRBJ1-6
CASSQQDRGMNNSPLHF
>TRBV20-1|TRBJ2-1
CSATDWGGEQFF
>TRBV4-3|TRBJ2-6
CASSQDVSGSGANVLTF
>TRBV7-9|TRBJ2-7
CASSLVGGTVSVEQYF
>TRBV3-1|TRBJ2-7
CASSQLMALPIEQYF
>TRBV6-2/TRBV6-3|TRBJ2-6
CASSEGPGANVLTF
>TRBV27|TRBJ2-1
CASSPLLGHNEQFF
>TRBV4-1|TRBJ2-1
CASSQMDSSYNEQFF
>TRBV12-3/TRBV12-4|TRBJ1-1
CASSPYRDFEAFF
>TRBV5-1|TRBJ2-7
CASSLDREAYEQYF
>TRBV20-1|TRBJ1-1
CSARDPARGNTEAFF
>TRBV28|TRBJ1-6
CASSDRPDSPLHF
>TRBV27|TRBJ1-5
CASSPPGSNQPQHF
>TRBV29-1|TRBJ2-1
CSVAGKAGSYNEQFF